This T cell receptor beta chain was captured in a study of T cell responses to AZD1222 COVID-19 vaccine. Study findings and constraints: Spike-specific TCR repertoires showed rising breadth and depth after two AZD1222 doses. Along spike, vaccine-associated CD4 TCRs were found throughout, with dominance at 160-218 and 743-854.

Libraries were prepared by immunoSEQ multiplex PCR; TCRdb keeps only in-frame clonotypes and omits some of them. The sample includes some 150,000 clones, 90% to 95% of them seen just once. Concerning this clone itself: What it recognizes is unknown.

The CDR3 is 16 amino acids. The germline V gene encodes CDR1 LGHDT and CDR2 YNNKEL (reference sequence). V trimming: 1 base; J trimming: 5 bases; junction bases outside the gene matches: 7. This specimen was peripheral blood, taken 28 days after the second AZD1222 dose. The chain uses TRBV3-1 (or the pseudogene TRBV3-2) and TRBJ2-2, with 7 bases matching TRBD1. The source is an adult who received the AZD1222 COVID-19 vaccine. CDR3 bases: TGTGCCAGCAGCCAAGTGAGGACAGGACAGACCGGGGAGCTGTTTTTT. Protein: CASSQVRTGQTGELFF.